Listed below are T cell receptor beta chains from one sample, sequenced in a study of blood T cell repertoires in COVID-19. This table comes from immunoSEQ multiplex PCR, and its TCRdb copy is limited to in-frame clones, with some not included. Among approximately 240,000 clones, over 80% were seen once, and the ten largest hold under 2.5%. Sequencing input: PBMCs or T cells enriched from blood (not recorded which). Every receptor here comes from a young woman who had recovered from COVID-19. Both conserved end residues are part of each CDR3. A D gene is named only where the DNA matches it firmly. A row's size may be missing; if present it is once, few, many or a size class.

j_gene,abundance,v_gene,d_gene,CDR3nt,CDR3aa
TRBJ2-5,-,TRBV21-1,-,TGTGCCAGCAGCAAAGTGTTACAGGCGATGTACCAAGAGACCCAGTACTTC,CASSKVLQAMYQETQYF
TRBJ1-3,-,TRBV25-1,-,TGTGCCAGCAGTGAATACGGGGTAGGAAACACCATATATTTT,CASSEYGVGNTIYF
TRBJ1-2,-,TRBV28,-,TGTGCCAGCAGTACGGTGAAGAACTATGGCTACACCTTC,CASSTVKNYGYTF
TRBJ1-2,-,TRBV25-1,TRBD1,TGTGCCAGCAGACCGACAGGGAGAGACTATGGCTACACCTTC,CASRPTGRDYGYTF
TRBJ2-3,-,TRBV6-5,-,TGTGCCAGCAGTTCCCCGGGTATCATGGATACGCAGTATTTT,CASSSPGIMDTQYF
TRBJ1-2,-,TRBV20-1,-,TGCAGTGCTAGTGGACAGTCCCCCTATGGCTACACCTTC,CSASGQSPYGYTF
TRBJ1-3,once,TRBV11-3,-,TGTGCCAGCAGCGCGAGAAACACCATATATTTT,CASSARNTIYF
TRBJ2-5,-,TRBV10-3,-,TGTGCCATCAGTGGGACAGTTAAGAGAGAGACCCAGTACTTC,CAISGTVKRETQYF
TRBJ1-1,-,TRBV19,-,TGTGCCAGTAGTATGGGGTGGGGGAGGAGGGACACTGAAGCTTTCTTT,CASSMGWGRRDTEAFF
TRBJ2-7,-,TRBV11-2,-,TGTGCCAGCAGCCTCGTCGGGGTATACGAGCAGTACTTC,CASSLVGVYEQYF
TRBJ2-7,-,TRBV2,TRBD1,TGTGCCAGCAGTAGAGAGGGACAGGACCTTAGCGAGCAGTACTTC,CASSREGQDLSEQYF
TRBJ2-3,once,TRBV29-1,-,TGCAGCGCAACAGGGGAGGGCACAGATACGCAGTATTTT,CSATGEGTDTQYF
TRBJ1-6,-,TRBV2,-,TGTGCCAGCAGCACAGATTATAATTCACCCCTCCACTTT,CASSTDYNSPLHF
TRBJ2-7,-,TRBV7-8,-,TGTGCCAGCAGCTTAGGTAGCGGTTACGAGCAGTACTTC,CASSLGSGYEQYF
TRBJ2-1,-,TRBV29-1,-,TGCAGCGTGTACAGGGTGGGCGCGCAGTTCTTC,CSVYRVGAQFF
TRBJ1-1,-,TRBV18,TRBD1,TGTGCCAGCTCCGTACAGGGGAGAAACACTGAAGCTTTCTTT,CASSVQGRNTEAFF
TRBJ2-4,-,TRBV5-1,-,TGCGCCAGCGCCGCAGTCCCCCCTTCTCAGTACTTC,CASAAVPPSQYF
TRBJ2-5,-,TRBV4-3,-,TGCGCCAGCAGCCAAGAACTTGTAGAGACCCAGTACTTC,CASSQELVETQYF
TRBJ2-3,-,TRBV7-2,-,TGTGCCAGCAGCCTCGGCAAGGGGGATACGCAGTATTTT,CASSLGKGDTQYF
TRBJ1-2,-,TRBV19,TRBD1,TGTGCCAGTAGTTCTCACAGGGGCCTTGCCTATGGCTACACCTTC,CASSSHRGLAYGYTF
TRBJ1-5,-,TRBV28,-,TGTGCCAGCGGTGCGAACAATCAGCCCCAGCATTTT,CASGANNQPQHF
TRBJ1-1,-,TRBV28,-,TGTGCCAGCAGTTCCCCACTCACGGGGAGGGATGAAGCTTTCTTT,CASSSPLTGRDEAFF
TRBJ1-4,-,TRBV15,-,TGTGCCACCAGCAGAGAAAAGGGGTTGTTTGAAAAACTGTTTTTT,CATSREKGLFEKLFF
TRBJ1-6,-,TRBV12-3/TRBV12-4,-,TGTGCCAGCAGTTCGAGACTCTCACCCCTCCACTTT,CASSSRLSPLHF
TRBJ1-2,-,TRBV19,-,TGTGCCAGTAATGTAGACCATAACTATGGCTACACCTTC,CASNVDHNYGYTF
TRBJ1-2,once,TRBV21-1,-,TGTGCCAGCAGCAATGACGGAAGACAGGGGGCACGTACTTGCTATGGCTACACCTTC,CASSNDGRQGARTCYGYTF
TRBJ2-7,-,TRBV9,-,TGTGCCAGCAGCGTAATGGAGGGACCCTACGAGCAGTACTTC,CASSVMEGPYEQYF
TRBJ2-1,-,TRBV19,TRBD1,TGTGCCAGTAGTATGGGCCAGGGGGACCACAATGAGCAGTTCTTC,CASSMGQGDHNEQFF
TRBJ2-5,-,TRBV7-9,-,TGTGCCAGCAGCTTCGGCGGGCTGGTAGAGACCCAGTACTTC,CASSFGGLVETQYF
TRBJ1-1,-,TRBV5-6,-,TGTGCCAGCAGCCCCTCATGGGCCACTGAAGCTTTCTTT,CASSPSWATEAFF
TRBJ2-3,-,TRBV28,TRBD1,TGTGCCAGCACCCCCCCGGACAGGGGTGTCACAGATACGCAGTATTTT,CASTPPDRGVTDTQYF
TRBJ1-2,-,TRBV19,TRBD1,TGTGCCAGCGGCCCGGACAGGGGTTTATATGGCTACACCTTC,CASGPDRGLYGYTF